These T cell receptor beta chains were read from a single sample in a study of technical replicates of blood from several donors. TCRdb's copy holds only in-frame clones and misses some; the assay was immunoSEQ multiplex PCR. The table records fewer than 85,000 clones, roughly 94% of them present only once. Sequencing input: T cells isolated from PBMCs. These receptors all stem from a human donor in good health. Both conserved end residues are part of each CDR3. The order of the fields is D gene, clone size, J gene, V gene, CDR3 DNA, CDR3 protein. D genes are given only for firm matches. Size tells how often a clone was seen (once, few, many) or the class of an expanded clone, and some rows leave it out.

D gene: TRBD1; clone size: .; J gene: TRBJ2-7; V gene: TRBV6-5; CDR3 DNA: TGTGCCAGCAGGAAGGGACAGGGGAGAGAGCAGTACTTC; CDR3 protein: CASRKGQGREQYF
D gene: .; clone size: .; J gene: TRBJ2-1; V gene: TRBV7-6; CDR3 DNA: TGTGCCAGCAAAAAACAGGAGTTGAGTGAGCAGTTCTTC; CDR3 protein: CASKKQELSEQFF
D gene: TRBD2; clone size: few; J gene: TRBJ2-7; V gene: TRBV4-2; CDR3 DNA: TGTGCCAGCAGCCCAGCGAGTGGGGGGGCCTACGAGCAGTACTTC; CDR3 protein: CASSPASGGAYEQYF
D gene: TRBD1; clone size: .; J gene: TRBJ2-5; V gene: TRBV29-1; CDR3 DNA: TGCAGCGTTGAATGGGGGACAGTTCACCAAGAGACCCAGTACTTC; CDR3 protein: CSVEWGTVHQETQYF
D gene: TRBD1; clone size: .; J gene: TRBJ2-3; V gene: TRBV16; CDR3 DNA: TGTGCCAGCAGCCAATTGACAGGGCTCAAGTATACGCAGTATTTT; CDR3 protein: CASSQLTGLKYTQYF
D gene: .; clone size: .; J gene: TRBJ1-2; V gene: TRBV27; CDR3 DNA: TGTGCCAGCAGTAGCGGTGGGAAGGCTGGCTACACCTTC; CDR3 protein: CASSSGGKAGYTF
D gene: TRBD1; clone size: .; J gene: TRBJ2-6; V gene: TRBV27; CDR3 DNA: TGTGCCAGCAGGACTGAGGGGGCGCGTATTTTATCTGGGGCCAACGTCCTGACTTTC; CDR3 protein: CASRTEGARILSGANVLTF
D gene: .; clone size: .; J gene: TRBJ1-2; V gene: TRBV28; CDR3 DNA: TGTGCCAGCAGTTTTGGGGCCGTTCCCAACTATGGCTACACCTTC; CDR3 protein: CASSFGAVPNYGYTF
D gene: TRBD1; clone size: .; J gene: TRBJ1-1; V gene: TRBV5-1; CDR3 DNA: TGCGCCAGCGCCTTAGGGGACAGGGGGAATCGTATGAACACTGAAGCTTTCTTT; CDR3 protein: CASALGDRGNRMNTEAFF
D gene: TRBD1; clone size: .; J gene: TRBJ2-7; V gene: TRBV7-6; CDR3 DNA: TGTGCCAGCGGGACAGGCGGTTTAACCTACGAGCAGTACTTC; CDR3 protein: CASGTGGLTYEQYF
D gene: .; clone size: .; J gene: TRBJ2-2; V gene: TRBV11-1; CDR3 DNA: TGTGCCAGCAGCTTAGGATCATGGGAGCGGCACACCGGGGAGCTGTTTTTT; CDR3 protein: CASSLGSWERHTGELFF
D gene: TRBD1; clone size: .; J gene: TRBJ1-5; V gene: TRBV6-1; CDR3 DNA: TGTGCCAGCAGTGAACTTAGACCCGGGACAGGGCCCTATAGCAATCAGCCCCAGCATTTT; CDR3 protein: CASSELRPGTGPYSNQPQHF
D gene: .; clone size: .; J gene: TRBJ2-1; V gene: TRBV19; CDR3 DNA: TGTGCCAGTAGAAAGGGACTGTCTTCCTACAATGAGCAGTTCTTC; CDR3 protein: CASRKGLSSYNEQFF
D gene: .; clone size: .; J gene: TRBJ2-7; V gene: TRBV28; CDR3 DNA: TGTGCCAGCAGTTTCGTCTTAGAGTCCTACGAGCAGTACTTC; CDR3 protein: CASSFVLESYEQYF
D gene: .; clone size: .; J gene: TRBJ2-1; V gene: TRBV5-1; CDR3 DNA: TGCGCCAGCAGCTTGGAACAATTCTACAATGAGCAGTTCTTC; CDR3 protein: CASSLEQFYNEQFF
D gene: .; clone size: .; J gene: TRBJ2-3; V gene: TRBV6-6; CDR3 DNA: TGTGCCAGCAGTTACAATGAGGGAGATACGCAGTATTTT; CDR3 protein: CASSYNEGDTQYF
D gene: .; clone size: .; J gene: TRBJ2-5; V gene: TRBV27; CDR3 DNA: TGTGCCAGCGCTACGGGTTGGGGGCTTCAAGAGACCCAGTACTTC; CDR3 protein: CASATGWGLQETQYF
D gene: .; clone size: .; J gene: TRBJ2-3; V gene: TRBV11-2; CDR3 DNA: TGTGCCAGCAGTCAGGCACTCGCAGATACGCAGTATTTT; CDR3 protein: CASSQALADTQYF
D gene: .; clone size: .; J gene: TRBJ1-2; V gene: TRBV19; CDR3 DNA: TGTGCCAGTAGGAACACAGGAAAAGGGGGCTACACCTTC; CDR3 protein: CASRNTGKGGYTF
D gene: .; clone size: once; J gene: TRBJ1-5; V gene: TRBV6-5; CDR3 DNA: TGTGCCAGCAGTTACGGCGGAAATCAGCCCCAGCATTTT; CDR3 protein: CASSYGGNQPQHF
D gene: TRBD2; clone size: .; J gene: TRBJ2-3; V gene: TRBV9; CDR3 DNA: TGTGCCAGCAGCGTAGGAGGAACCGGGACTAGGGATTATCAGCTAATTCCTCTTTTT; CDR3 protein: CASSVGGTGTRDYQLIPLF
D gene: .; clone size: .; J gene: TRBJ2-7; V gene: TRBV28; CDR3 DNA: TGTGCCAGCAGCAATCAGGTTTACGAGCAGTACTTC; CDR3 protein: CASSNQVYEQYF
D gene: TRBD1; clone size: once; J gene: TRBJ1-2; V gene: TRBV25-1; CDR3 DNA: TGTGCCAGCAGTGGAGTCCAAGACAGGGTTGGCTATGGCTACACCTTC; CDR3 protein: CASSGVQDRVGYGYTF
D gene: .; clone size: .; J gene: TRBJ2-1; V gene: TRBV29-1; CDR3 DNA: TGCAGCGTTGCCGAGGGCTACAATGAGCAGTTCTTC; CDR3 protein: CSVAEGYNEQFF
D gene: TRBD1; clone size: .; J gene: TRBJ2-2; V gene: TRBV7-9; CDR3 DNA: TGTGCCAGCAGGCCGAACACCTTACTTACAGGGGACGACACCGGGGAGCTGTTTTTT; CDR3 protein: CASRPNTLLTGDDTGELFF
D gene: .; clone size: .; J gene: TRBJ1-1; V gene: TRBV5-4; CDR3 DNA: TGTGCCAGCAGCCCCTTGGCCGAGAACACTGAAGCTTTCTTT; CDR3 protein: CASSPLAENTEAFF
D gene: .; clone size: once; J gene: TRBJ2-5; V gene: TRBV6-5; CDR3 DNA: TGTGCCAGCTCGGGGGGCCCAGAGACCCAGTACTTC; CDR3 protein: CASSGGPETQYF
D gene: TRBD2; clone size: .; J gene: TRBJ2-1; V gene: TRBV7-2; CDR3 DNA: TGTGCCAGCAGCTTAGCAGCGGGGGCGTTCAATGAGCAGTTCTTC; CDR3 protein: CASSLAAGAFNEQFF
D gene: .; clone size: .; J gene: TRBJ2-7; V gene: TRBV10-3; CDR3 DNA: TGTGCCATCAGTAAAGAGTCCTACGAGCAGTACTTC; CDR3 protein: CAISKESYEQYF
D gene: .; clone size: .; J gene: TRBJ2-3; V gene: TRBV5-1; CDR3 DNA: TGCGCCAGCAGCCCCTTAGGGGCTAGCACAGATACGCAGTATTTT; CDR3 protein: CASSPLGASTDTQYF
D gene: .; clone size: .; J gene: TRBJ2-3; V gene: TRBV27; CDR3 DNA: TGTGCCAGCAGGGTCTACGCCGCGCAGTATTTT; CDR3 protein: CASRVYAAQYF
D gene: .; clone size: .; J gene: TRBJ1-5; V gene: TRBV7-9; CDR3 DNA: TGTGCCAGCAGCTCTGAGGATGGGCCCCAGCATTTT; CDR3 protein: CASSSEDGPQHF
D gene: .; clone size: once; J gene: TRBJ2-6; V gene: TRBV9; CDR3 DNA: TGTGCCAGCAGCGTATCGGAGGGTGTCGCTGGGGCCAACGTCCTGACTTTC; CDR3 protein: CASSVSEGVAGANVLTF
D gene: .; clone size: .; J gene: TRBJ1-1; V gene: TRBV7-8; CDR3 DNA: TGTGCCAGCAGCTTGAGGGGGTGGAACACTGAAGCTTTCTTT; CDR3 protein: CASSLRGWNTEAFF
D gene: TRBD1; clone size: .; J gene: TRBJ2-3; V gene: TRBV2; CDR3 DNA: TGTGCCAGCAGTGAAGGGACAGGGCCAGATACGCAGTATTTT; CDR3 protein: CASSEGTGPDTQYF
D gene: TRBD2; clone size: .; J gene: TRBJ2-3; V gene: TRBV6-4; CDR3 DNA: TGTGCCAGTTCGACTAGCGGAGGCACAGATACGCAGTATTTT; CDR3 protein: CASSTSGGTDTQYF
D gene: TRBD1; clone size: .; J gene: TRBJ2-7; V gene: TRBV18; CDR3 DNA: TGTGCCAGCTCACCACCGGGTGGGACAGCCTACTACGAGCAGTACTTC; CDR3 protein: CASSPPGGTAYYEQYF
D gene: TRBD1; clone size: once; J gene: TRBJ2-3; V gene: TRBV5-4; CDR3 DNA: TGTGCCAGCAGCTTCAGAACAGGGGTGCGGGATACGCAGTATTTT; CDR3 protein: CASSFRTGVRDTQYF
D gene: TRBD1; clone size: .; J gene: TRBJ2-3; V gene: TRBV29-1; CDR3 DNA: TGCAGCGGGGGACAGCGATCTACGAATACGCAGTATTTT; CDR3 protein: CSGGQRSTNTQYF
D gene: TRBD1; clone size: .; J gene: TRBJ1-6; V gene: TRBV12-5; CDR3 DNA: TGTGCTAGTGGTTTGGTCAGGGACAGAGTTTTGTCACCCCTCCACTTT; CDR3 protein: CASGLVRDRVLSPLHF
D gene: TRBD2; clone size: .; J gene: TRBJ2-1; V gene: TRBV7-3; CDR3 DNA: TGTGCCAGCAGACAACTAGCGGGGGGGGACAATGAGCAGTTCTTC; CDR3 protein: CASRQLAGGDNEQFF
D gene: .; clone size: .; J gene: TRBJ2-1; V gene: TRBV5-1; CDR3 DNA: TGCGCCAGCAGCATGGGAGCATCCTACAATGAGCAGTTCTTC; CDR3 protein: CASSMGASYNEQFF
D gene: TRBD1; clone size: .; J gene: TRBJ2-3; V gene: TRBV6-6; CDR3 DNA: TGTGCCAGCAGTAAAAAGGGACAGGGAGATACGCAGTATTTT; CDR3 protein: CASSKKGQGDTQYF
D gene: TRBD1; clone size: .; J gene: TRBJ1-5; V gene: TRBV2; CDR3 DNA: TGTGCCAGCAGTGAGCCGGGACAGCGCAATCAGCCCCAGCATTTT; CDR3 protein: CASSEPGQRNQPQHF
D gene: TRBD1; clone size: .; J gene: TRBJ2-7; V gene: TRBV10-2; CDR3 DNA: TGCGCCAGCAGTTCACCGGGACAGGGAAACTACGAGCAGTACTTC; CDR3 protein: CASSSPGQGNYEQYF
D gene: TRBD1; clone size: .; J gene: TRBJ2-7; V gene: TRBV29-1; CDR3 DNA: TGCAGCGTAGGGACAGGGGAAATCTACGAGCAGTACTTC; CDR3 protein: CSVGTGEIYEQYF
D gene: .; clone size: .; J gene: TRBJ2-7; V gene: TRBV15; CDR3 DNA: TGTGCCACCAGTCCCCTTAGAAGACTAGGGACCTACGAGCAGTACTTC; CDR3 protein: CATSPLRRLGTYEQYF
D gene: TRBD1; clone size: .; J gene: TRBJ1-2; V gene: TRBV14; CDR3 DNA: TGTGCCAGCAGCCAAGATCGCCGTAGGGACAGGGGGCAAGGGGGTGGCTACACCTTC; CDR3 protein: CASSQDRRRDRGQGGGYTF
D gene: TRBD1; clone size: .; J gene: TRBJ1-5; V gene: TRBV19; CDR3 DNA: TGTGCCAGTAGTACCGGACAGGCGTACAATCAGCCCCAGCATTTT; CDR3 protein: CASSTGQAYNQPQHF
D gene: TRBD2; clone size: .; J gene: TRBJ2-1; V gene: TRBV7-9; CDR3 DNA: TGTGCCAGCAGCCCTAAGGGGACTAGTTCTAATGAGCAGTTCTTC; CDR3 protein: CASSPKGTSSNEQFF
D gene: TRBD1; clone size: once; J gene: TRBJ2-4; V gene: TRBV13; CDR3 DNA: TGTGCCAGCAGTTCCACATCAGGGGGCGAGGACAAAAACATTCAGTACTTC; CDR3 protein: CASSSTSGGEDKNIQYF
D gene: .; clone size: .; J gene: TRBJ1-6; V gene: TRBV11-1; CDR3 DNA: TGTGCCAGCAGCTTATCTACGGGGGGCCCTTCACCCCTCCACTTT; CDR3 protein: CASSLSTGGPSPLHF
D gene: .; clone size: .; J gene: TRBJ1-3; V gene: TRBV5-1; CDR3 DNA: TGCGCCAGCAGCTTGACGCCGCAGTTTTACTCTGGAAACACCATATATTTT; CDR3 protein: CASSLTPQFYSGNTIYF
D gene: .; clone size: .; J gene: TRBJ1-2; V gene: TRBV6-5; CDR3 DNA: TGTGCCAGCAGTTATACAGCCAGTTATGGCTACACCTTC; CDR3 protein: CASSYTASYGYTF
D gene: TRBD1; clone size: .; J gene: TRBJ1-1; V gene: TRBV19; CDR3 DNA: TGTGCCGGATCCCGGGACAGGGGCTTCACTGAAGCTTTCTTT; CDR3 protein: CAGSRDRGFTEAFF
D gene: .; clone size: few; J gene: TRBJ1-1; V gene: TRBV11-2; CDR3 DNA: TGTGCCAGCAGCTTACAGGGGAACACTGAAGCTTTCTTT; CDR3 protein: CASSLQGNTEAFF
D gene: .; clone size: .; J gene: TRBJ1-1; V gene: TRBV29-1; CDR3 DNA: TGCAGCGTACACCGAATGAACACTGAAGCTTTCTTT; CDR3 protein: CSVHRMNTEAFF
D gene: TRBD1; clone size: .; J gene: TRBJ1-1; V gene: TRBV2; CDR3 DNA: TGTGCCAGCCTAACTTACAGGGGGCGCGGGGCTGAAGCTTTCTTT; CDR3 protein: CASLTYRGRGAEAFF
D gene: .; clone size: .; J gene: TRBJ2-3; V gene: TRBV2; CDR3 DNA: TGTGCCAGCAGTGGGGGGGGCAGAGCGGGAGATACGCAGTATTTT; CDR3 protein: CASSGGGRAGDTQYF
D gene: .; clone size: .; J gene: TRBJ1-5; V gene: TRBV6-6; CDR3 DNA: TGTGCCACCACGCAGGGTTTTGTAAGTCAGCCCCAGCATTTT; CDR3 protein: CATTQGFVSQPQHF